The source of this T cell receptor beta chain is a study of blood T cell repertoires in COVID-19. Study-wide background: Sources were T cells, B-cell-depleted T cells, or PBMCs; the material itself was cDNA or gDNA.

Sequencing used immunoSEQ multiplex PCR; TCRdb keeps in-frame clones, though not all of them. The profile shows about 320,000 clones, about 82% of them singletons. Trimming cost V 6 bases and J 4 bases; bases outside gene matches: 4. The CDR3 is 16 amino acids. Germline-derived CDR1 and CDR2 are LGHDT and YNNKEL (reference sequence). The chain links TRBV3-1 (or the pseudogene TRBV3-2) to TRBJ1-6; TRBD1 matches 12 bases. The TCR sequence derives from a human donor in a cohort sampled during active COVID-19. Sequenced input: peripheral blood. In DNA form, the CDR3 reads TGTGCCAGCAGGGGGACAGGGGGCTCTTATAATTCACCCCTCCACTTT. This sequence encodes CASRGTGGSYNSPLHF.